The 24 T cell receptor beta chains below come from one sample, sequenced in a study of T cells in Graves' hyperthyroidism and ophthalmopathy. RNA transcripts yielded amplified TCR beta CDR3 regions. Using the HTBI primer set, a first-round RT-PCR was run on the TCR CDR3. Each CDR3 protein gets one entry after TCRdb re-called the multiplex PCR reads with MiXCR. The sample records around 530,000 distinct CDR3 sequences, 17% being singletons. Sequenced input: blood. These receptors were taken from a woman between 18 and 29 years old with Graves' ophthalmopathy.

This clonotype was observed a few times. The V gene is TRBV4-2, the J gene TRBJ2-1; the match to TRBD2 covers 11 bases. The CDR3 contains 13 residues. Germline CDR1 is LGHNA and CDR2 is YNFKEQ. Trimming cost V 9 bases and J 5 bases; bases outside gene matches: 3. The DNA of the CDR3 is TGTGCCAGTCGACTAGCGGGAAACAATGAGCAGTTCTTC. Translated, it gives CASRLAGNNEQFF.

The CDR3 DNA reads TGTGCCAGCAGGCGTGGGATAAGTGGTACCACAGATACGCAGTATTTT. It is translated as CASRRGISGTTDTQYF. The gene calls are TRBV6-2 or TRBV6-3 and TRBJ2-3; D not resolved. The CDR3 extends over 16 amino acids. V was trimmed by 6 bases and J by 2 bases, leaving 18 bases between them. Germline V gene lookup returns CDR1 MNHEY and CDR2 SVGEGT.

This clonotype was seen at least ten times. The V and J genes are TRBV3-1 and TRBJ2-1; the D is unclear. V was clipped by 0 bases and J by 2 bases, with 2 bases between them. Germline CDR1 LGHDT, CDR2 YNNKEL (reference sequence). The CDR3 has 13 amino acids. This CDR3 is CASSQDPYNEQFF. The CDR3 DNA reads TGTGCCAGCAGCCAAGACCCCTACAATGAGCAGTTCTTC.

This clonotype came up many times. V is TRBV20-1 and J is TRBJ1-6; no firm D call. This CDR3 comprises 14 residues. Germline CDR1 is DFQATT and CDR2 is SNEGSKA (reference sequence). V dropped 0 bases and J dropped 10 bases, with 13 bases sitting between them. The CDR3 sequence: CSARDLVSPSPLHF. Written as DNA, the CDR3 is TGCAGTGCTAGAGATCTGGTTTCCCCCTCACCCCTCCACTTT.

In this sample, this clonotype turned up many times. The rearrangement links TRBV30 to TRBJ1-2; D unclear. CDR1 and CDR2 (germline): GTSNPN, SVGIG (reference sequence). CDR3 length: 10 residues. The V end lost 4 bases, the J end lost 3 bases, and 3 bases lay between the germline ends. CDR3 DNA sequence: TGTGCCTGGAATTACTATGGCTACACCTTC. This sequence encodes CAWNYYGYTF. Complete variable domain (other parts from reference TRBV30 and TRBJ1-2): SQTIHQWPATLVQPVGSPLSLECTVEGTSNPNLYWYRQAAGRGLQLLFYSVGIGQISSEVPQNLSASRPQDRQFILSSKKLLLSDSGFYLCAWNYYGYTFGSGTRLTVV.

This clonotype has at least ten counts. This chain uses TRBV28 with TRBJ2-4, with unresolved D. With 6 bases removed from V and 1 base from J, the gap between germline ends came to 10 bases. Germline V gene data show CDR1 as MDHEN and CDR2 as SYDVKM. The CDR3 runs 14 residues. DNA of the CDR3: TGTGCCAGCAGCCTAACCCAGGCCAAAAACATTCAGTACTTC. It yields the protein CASSLTQAKNIQYF.

Ten or more counts support this clonotype. The chain carries TRBV7-9 and TRBJ2-1; D is undetermined. CDR3 size: 14 residues. Germline V gives CDR1 SEHNR, CDR2 FQNEAQ (reference sequence). V was shortened by 3 bases and J by 8 bases, with 14 bases between the two germline ends. The CDR3: CASSLPFGLDEQFF. The CDR3 nucleotides read TGTGCCAGCAGCTTGCCGTTCGGGCTCGATGAGCAGTTCTTC.

This clonotype was observed many times. The chain is built from TRBV6-1 and TRBJ1-5, with D perhaps TRBD1 (5 bases). V was shortened by 4 bases and J by 2 bases, with 15 bases between the two germline ends. The germline CDR1 and CDR2 sequences are MNHNS and SASEGT. The CDR3 runs to 16 residues. The CDR3 DNA reads as TGTGCCAGCAGTGTCGTGACAGCCAGGCGCAATCAGCCCCAGCATTTT. Amino acids: CASSVVTARRNQPQHF.

This clonotype appeared many times. The chain joins TRBV27 to TRBJ1-5, with a weak D call TRBD1 (6 bases). The CDR3 has 17 residues. V gave up 3 bases and J gave up 7 bases, with 22 bases separating them. CDR1 is MNHEY, CDR2 SMNVEV, per germline (reference sequence). The CDR3 is CASSFRAGALVRQPQHF. DNA of the CDR3: TGTGCCAGCAGTTTCCGGGCGGGGGCGTTAGTTAGACAGCCCCAGCATTTT.

The chain has TRBV29-1 and TRBJ2-3, with 8 bases matching TRBD2. Trimming removed 3 bases from V and 0 bases from J; junction bases left unmatched: 2. Looked up from germline, CDR1 is SQVTM and CDR2 is ANQGSEA. The CDR3 is made up of 14 amino acids. CDR3 in amino acids: CSVDSGTSTDTQYF. The CDR3 DNA is TGCAGCGTTGATAGCGGGACTAGCACAGATACGCAGTATTTT.

Regarding this clonotype: Since a much larger clone is just one base distant, this may be a read error. The V and J genes are TRBV6-2 or TRBV6-3 and TRBJ2-1, with 10 positions matching TRBD2. Germline V CDR1 and CDR2: MNHEY, SVGEGT. The CDR3 length is 17 residues. CDR3: CASSLLLAGVSYNEQLF. Here the CDR3 DNA reads TGTGCCAGCAGTTTACTCCTAGCGGGAGTCTCCTACAATGAGCAGCTCTTC.

This clonotype was counted ten times or more. CDR3 protein: CASSFGGGEPFGYTF. The CDR3 DNA is TGTGCCAGCAGTTTTGGGGGGGGCGAGCCATTCGGCTACACCTTC. The J gene is TRBJ1-2, the V gene TRBV6-1; D is possibly TRBD1 (6 bases). V was pared by 5 bases and J by 8 bases, with 21 bases between. The CDR3 totals 15 residues. Germline V gene lookup returns CDR1 MNHNS and CDR2 SASEGT.

This clonotype has at least ten counts. The chain joins TRBV5-1 to TRBJ2-7; D gene unclear. The CDR3 consists of 12 residues. CDR1 is SGHRS, CDR2 YFSETQ, per germline. V was trimmed by 6 bases and J by 4 bases, leaving 11 bases between them. The CDR3 region has the DNA TGCGCCAGCACCGCGGACCAGTACGAGCAGTACTTC. Its protein is CASTADQYEQYF.

This clonotype has at least ten counts. In nucleotides, the CDR3 is TGTGCCAGCAGCCCGACAGGGCGCGACCAAGAGACCCAGTACTTC. As protein: CASSPTGRDQETQYF. The chain uses TRBV11-2 and TRBJ2-5; 7 bases align to TRBD1. CDR1 is SGHAT and CDR2 is FQNNGV in the germline V gene. The CDR3 loop spans 15 amino acids. V lost 5 bases and J lost 0; bases outside the gene matches: 6.

CDR3 region: CASSPRQGVGEQYF. In nucleotides, the CDR3 is TGTGCCAGCTCACCAAGACAGGGGGTTGGCGAGCAGTACTTC. The rearrangement joins TRBV18 to TRBJ2-7; 9 bases map to TRBD1. This CDR3 is 14 amino acids long. Trimming at V came to 2 bases and at J to 6 bases, leaving 5 bases not matched to a gene. Per germline, CDR1 KGHSH and CDR2 LQKENI. Combining the CDR3 with reference TRBV18 and TRBJ2-7 gives the whole variable domain NAGVMQNPRHLVRRRGQEARLRCSPMKGHSHVYWYRQLPEEGLKFMVYLQKENIIDESGMPKERFSAEFPKEGPSILRIQQVVRGDSAAYFCASSPRQGVGEQYFGPGTRLTVT.

About this clonotype itself: A much larger clone sits a single nucleotide away, making a read error possible. The chain combines TRBV3-1 with TRBJ1-1; D not certain. V was cut by 3 bases and J by 12 bases, with 17 bases left in between. Germline V gives CDR1 LGHDT, CDR2 YNNKEL (reference sequence). The CDR3 sequence is 13 residues long. The CDR3, as DNA: TGTGCCAGCAGCCAGGTATTGGGGAATATCACTTTCTTT. It translates to CASSQVLGNITFF.

This clonotype was observed at least ten times. CDR3 residues: CSARGGGGGTTADTQYF. CDR3 nucleotide sequence: TGCAGTGCTAGGGGGGGAGGAGGCGGGACCACGGCAGATACGCAGTATTTT. The chain carries TRBV20-1 and TRBJ2-3; possible D gene TRBD2, 6 bases. Per germline, CDR1 DFQATT and CDR2 SNEGSKA (reference sequence). CDR3 size: 17 residues. V dropped 3 bases and J dropped 4 bases, with 23 bases sitting between them.

The table lists this clonotype with many counts. This chain uses TRBV20-1 with TRBJ2-7; 9 bases fit TRBD2. This CDR3 contains 16 residues. J was trimmed by 5 bases and V by 4 bases; bases with no gene match: 15. CDR1 is DFQATT, CDR2 SNEGSKA, per germline (reference sequence). The CDR3 loop reads CSATPLGSGSDDEQYF. The CDR3 DNA reads as TGCAGTGCTACCCCCCTGGGTAGCGGGAGTGACGACGAGCAGTACTTC.

This chain joins TRBV3-1 and TRBJ2-5; 8 bases line up with TRBD2. This CDR3 has 15 residues. Germline V lookup: CDR1 LGHDT, CDR2 YNNKEL (reference sequence). Germline trimming cut 4 bases from V and 5 bases from J; bases unmatched to any gene: 9. The CDR3 DNA sequence: TGTGCCAGCAGCCCCGGGAGGGAGGATTGGGAGACCCAGTACTTC. Amino acid sequence: CASSPGREDWETQYF.

In this sample, this clonotype turned up many times. The J gene is TRBJ1-1, the V gene TRBV20-1; D gene unclear. CDR1 DFQATT and CDR2 SNEGSKA come from the germline V gene (reference sequence). V was pared by 6 bases and J by 3 bases, with 11 bases between. This CDR3 region has 12 residues. This CDR3 is CSARSRDTEAFF. CDR3 in DNA: TGCAGTGCCAGGTCCCGAGACACTGAAGCTTTCTTT.

This clonotype was seen ten or more times. The chain combines TRBV28 with TRBJ1-5; maybe TRBD1 (6 bases). The CDR3 is 12 residues long. Germline-derived CDR1 and CDR2 are MDHEN and SYDVKM. Trimming took 2 bases from V and 10 from J, leaving 9 bases between them. The chain's CDR3 is CASSLETGPQHF. The CDR3, as DNA: TGTGCCAGCAGTTTAGAGACAGGTCCCCAGCATTTT.

At least ten counts were recorded for this clonotype. The chain uses TRBV13 and TRBJ1-2; TRBD1 might be the D (5 bases). The CDR3 covers 15 residues. In germline, CDR1 is PRHDT, CDR2 FYEKMQ (reference sequence). Deletions cut 4 bases from V and 4 bases from J, with 16 bases between. The CDR3 region has the DNA TGTGCCAGCAGCTCACCGACCGGGACGGGCTATGGCTACACCTTC. Translated, it gives CASSSPTGTGYGYTF. The whole variable domain, remainder taken from reference TRBV13 and TRBJ1-2, is AAGVIQSPRHLIKEKRETATLKCYPIPRHDTVYWYQQGPGQDPQFLISFYEKMQSDKGSIPDRFSAQQFSDYHSELNMSSLELGDSALYFCASSSPTGTGYGYTFGSGTRLTVV.

Turning to this clonotype: One end of the junction fails to match germline, which may point to a read error. The chain employs TRBV29-1 and TRBJ2-1, with TRBD2 matching 10 bases. Germline CDR1 reads SQVTM; CDR2 reads ANQGSEA. The CDR3 has 12 amino acids. CDR3 nucleotides: TGTACAGCTAGCGGGGGACCTAATGAGCAGTTCTTC. Translation: CTASGGPNEQFF.

The chain has TRBV6-4 and TRBJ2-5; TRBD2 matches 9 bases. Germline values: CDR1 MRHNA, CDR2 SNTAGT. CDR3 size: 15 residues. V lost 3 bases to trimming and J lost 1 base; unmatched junction nucleotides: 3. Written as DNA, the CDR3 is TGTGCCAGCAGTGAGACTAGCGGAGGCCAAGAGACCCAGTACTTC. This translates into CASSETSGGQETQYF.